What follows are 28 T cell receptor beta chains derived from one specimen sequenced in a study of cytomegalovirus exposure and HLA in healthy donors. Sequencing was performed with immunoSEQ multiplex PCR; in TCRdb, only in-frame clones are kept and a portion is missing. Of approximately 80,000 clones in the sample, more than 85% were seen once. The sequenced material came from PBMCs. These receptor sequences come from a woman younger than 45 in good health and CMV-seronegative.

The chain has TRBV7-2 and TRBJ1-2; D is perhaps TRBD1 (5 bases). Trimming took off 2 bases at V and 8 bases at J, with 9 bases between the two ends. Germline assignment: CDR1 SGHTA and CDR2 FQGNSA. The length of the CDR3 is 12 residues. The CDR3 DNA reads as TGTGCCAGCAGCTTATACGGGGGAGGCTACACCTTC. It yields the protein CASSLYGGGYTF.

This rearrangement joins TRBV5-1 to TRBJ2-5, with D perhaps matching TRBD2 (6 bases). The CDR3 is 16 amino acids. CDR1 SGHRS and CDR2 YFSETQ come from the germline V gene. V lost 0 bases to trimming and J lost 0 bases, with 12 bases between them. CDR3 nucleotides: TGCGCCAGCAGCTTGGTGGCGGGGATATACCAAGAGACCCAGTACTTC. This gives the protein CASSLVAGIYQETQYF.

V and J are TRBV27 and TRBJ1-2; 7 bases align to TRBD1. The CDR3 is 13 amino acids. From germline, CDR1 is MNHEY and CDR2 SMNVEV (reference sequence). J gave up 7 bases and V 7 bases, and 9 bases lay outside the gene matches. CDR3 residues: CASTYDRASGYTF. CDR3 DNA sequence: TGTGCCAGCACTTACGACAGGGCGAGTGGCTACACCTTC.

The chain is built from TRBV11-2 and TRBJ2-3, with TRBD2 matching 9 bases. This CDR3 region has 17 residues. Germline CDR1 is SGHAT and CDR2 is FQNNGV. Losses at the gene ends were 3 bases for V and 2 bases for J; bases not matched to a gene: 9. The DNA of the CDR3 is TGTGCCAGCAGCTTCGGAGGGGCGGGAGGGTACACAGATACGCAGTATTTT. Its translation is CASSFGGAGGYTDTQYF.

J is TRBJ1-1 and V is TRBV5-4; D is undetermined. CDR1 and CDR2 from the germline V gene are SGHNT and YYREEE (reference sequence). The CDR3 is 12 amino acids. V was clipped by 3 bases and J by 8 bases, with 11 bases between them. The CDR3 sequence: CASSWLPGEAFF. CDR3 in DNA: TGTGCCAGCAGCTGGCTACCGGGAGAAGCTTTCTTT.

This clone was found once. This chain connects TRBV9 to TRBJ1-2; the match to TRBD1 covers 9 bases. Unmatched junction bases numbered 11, after V lost 3 bases and J lost 5 bases. The CDR3 runs 16 residues. Germline loops: CDR1 SGDLS, CDR2 YYNGEE. The CDR3 bases are TGTGCCAGCAGCGCAAGACCTGGAGGACAGGGGTATGGCTACACCTTC. Protein sequence: CASSARPGGQGYGYTF.

J is TRBJ2-7 and V is TRBV18, with D perhaps matching TRBD1 (6 bases). Germline V gives CDR1 KGHSH, CDR2 LQKENI. The CDR3 is 13 residues long. Trimming left V 3 bases short and J 2 bases short, with 8 bases between. The CDR3 protein is CASSPGTTYEQYF. The CDR3 DNA reads TGTGCCAGCTCACCCGGGACAACCTACGAGCAGTACTTC.

This clone is a singleton in its sample. The J gene is TRBJ2-7, the V gene TRBV7-2; D may be TRBD1 (6 bases). The CDR3 is 13 residues long. Trimming cost V 4 bases and J 6 bases, with 13 bases left between them. The V gene's germline CDR1 is SGHTA and CDR2 FQGNSA. The DNA for the CDR3 is TGTGCCAGCAGCTCAGGGACACTGCGCGAGCAGTACTTC. Protein product: CASSSGTLREQYF.

Here the CDR3 DNA reads TGTGCCAGCAGCCCGGCGGGGGCCAATGAGCAGTTCTTC. Amino acids: CASSPAGANEQFF. The chain couples TRBV5-4 to TRBJ2-1, with D perhaps TRBD2 (7 bases). Germline V gene data show CDR1 as SGHNT and CDR2 as YYREEE (reference sequence). Trimming removed 4 bases at V and 6 bases at J, with 11 bases between. This CDR3 region has 13 residues.

The chain is built from TRBV7-2 and TRBJ2-7, with TRBD2 as a possible D gene (6 bases). V was pared by 1 base and J by 3 bases, with 13 bases between. CDR1 and CDR2 from the germline V gene are SGHTA and FQGNSA. This CDR3 comprises 15 residues. The CDR3 DNA is TGTGCCAGCAGCTTAGTAACTACCGGGGGCTACGAGCAGTACTTC. It encodes CASSLVTTGGYEQYF.

J is TRBJ1-4 and V is TRBV9; D not certain. The CDR3 extends over 14 amino acids. V was pared by 0 bases and J by 7 bases, with 10 bases between. Germline V gives CDR1 SGDLS, CDR2 YYNGEE. CDR3 sequence (DNA): TGTGCCAGCAGCGTAGATGGGTGGGCTGAAAAACTGTTTTTT. Translation gives CASSVDGWAEKLFF.

This clone was detected only once. The chain couples TRBV7-9 to TRBJ1-1, with 8 bases that match TRBD1. With V trimmed by 4 bases and J by 1 base, 2 bases remained unmatched. Germline assignment: CDR1 SEHNR and CDR2 FQNEAQ (reference sequence). The CDR3 loop spans 14 amino acids. Here the CDR3 reads CASSSDRENTEAFF. As DNA, the CDR3 is TGTGCCAGCAGCTCGGACAGGGAGAACACTGAAGCTTTCTTT. Drawing the rest from reference TRBV7-9 and TRBJ1-1, the complete variable domain is DTGVSQNPRHKITKRGQNVTFRCDPISEHNRLYWYRQTLGQGPEFLTYFQNEAQLEKSRLLSDRFSAERPKGSFSTLEIQRTEQGDSAMYLCASSSDRENTEAFFGQGTRLTVV.

The chain combines TRBV25-1 with TRBJ2-7, with D perhaps matching TRBD1 (5 bases). Germline lookup yields CDR1 MGHDK and CDR2 SYGVNS. V dropped 4 bases and J dropped 7 bases, with 11 bases sitting between them. The CDR3 has 12 residues. The CDR3 here is CASSVRGREQYF. Here the CDR3 DNA reads TGTGCCAGCAGTGTTAGGGGCCGGGAGCAGTACTTC.

V usage is TRBV27 and J usage is TRBJ2-1; D is possibly TRBD2 (5 bases). Germline lookup yields CDR1 MNHEY and CDR2 SMNVEV (reference sequence). The CDR3 extends over 16 amino acids. Deletions cut 2 bases from V and 0 bases from J, with 11 bases between. CDR3: CASSLAMGSSYNEQFF. The DNA for the CDR3 is TGTGCCAGCAGTTTAGCTATGGGGAGCTCCTACAATGAGCAGTTCTTC.

The J gene is TRBJ2-3, the V gene TRBV15, with TRBD2 matching 7 bases. Germline-derived CDR1 and CDR2 are LNHNV and YYDKDF (reference sequence). The CDR3 has 16 amino acids. Trimming removed 1 base from V and 0 bases from J; junction bases left unmatched: 4. The CDR3 nucleotides are TGTGCCACCAGCAGAGGGGGGGGGACTAGCACAGATACGCAGTATTTT. Its protein is CATSRGGGTSTDTQYF.

The chain joins TRBV7-6 to TRBJ1-1; 7 positions agree with TRBD1. The CDR3 contains 17 residues. CDR1 and CDR2 from the germline V gene are SGHVS and FNYEAQ. The junction had 10 bases not matched to a gene; V was cut back by 3 bases and J by 0 bases. CDR3 loop: CASSLTTGTVMNTEAFF. The CDR3 region has the DNA TGTGCCAGCAGCTTGACCACCGGGACAGTTATGAACACTGAAGCTTTCTTT. The complete variable domain, with remaining parts taken from reference TRBV7-6 and TRBJ1-1, reads GAGVSQSPRYKVTKRGQDVALRCDPISGHVSLYWYRQALGQGPEFLTYFNYEAQQDKSGLPNDRFSAERPEGSISTLTIQRTEQRDSAMYRCASSLTTGTVMNTEAFFGQGTRLTVV.

The chain has TRBV5-1 and TRBJ1-4; no clear D. The CDR3 is 14 amino acids. Trimming took 1 base from V and 7 from J, leaving 11 bases between them. CDR1 is SGHRS, CDR2 YFSETQ, per germline. As DNA, the CDR3 is TGCGCCAGCAGCTTGAGGTCAGGAAGTGAAAAACTGTTTTTT. It encodes CASSLRSGSEKLFF.

This chain uses TRBV28 with TRBJ2-1; TRBD1 might be the D (6 bases). The CDR3 consists of 16 residues. Trimming removed 6 bases at V and 0 bases at J, with 15 bases between. Germline CDR1 MDHEN, CDR2 SYDVKM. The chain's CDR3 is CASRGAETSSYNEQFF. In nucleotides, the CDR3 is TGTGCCAGCAGGGGGGCAGAAACGAGCTCCTACAATGAGCAGTTCTTC.

The chain couples TRBV29-1 to TRBJ1-1; D remains ambiguous. CDR1 SQVTM and CDR2 ANQGSEA come from the germline V gene. V was pared by 7 bases and J by 1 base, with 7 bases between. The length of the CDR3 is 11 residues. CDR3 in amino acids: CSGEGNTEAFF. The CDR3 DNA reads as TGCAGCGGAGAGGGGAACACTGAAGCTTTCTTT.

The gene calls are TRBV5-1 and TRBJ2-5; 9 bases match TRBD2. Germline trimming cut 7 bases from V and 4 bases from J; bases unmatched to any gene: 14. This CDR3 is built from 16 residues. Germline-derived CDR1 and CDR2 are SGHRS and YFSETQ. This CDR3 reads CASRPGASSGAETQYF. As DNA, the CDR3 is TGCGCCAGCCGCCCCGGGGCTTCTAGCGGGGCAGAGACCCAGTACTTC.

The genes are TRBV5-1 and TRBJ2-3; 8 bases align to TRBD1. Germline lookup yields CDR1 SGHRS and CDR2 YFSETQ. V lost 1 base, J lost 5 bases, and 12 bases stayed unmatched. This CDR3 is 17 amino acids long. This CDR3 reads CASSLLGVAGGLDTQYF. CDR3 DNA: TGCGCCAGCAGCTTGTTAGGCGTGGCAGGGGGCCTAGATACGCAGTATTTT.

This clone was seen only once. This chain connects TRBV7-8 to TRBJ1-1, with 8 nucleotides matching TRBD1. V lost 5 bases to trimming and J lost 6 bases; unmatched junction nucleotides: 8. The germline gives CDR1 SGHVS, CDR2 FQNEAQ. The CDR3 has 14 amino acids. CDR3 coding DNA: TGTGCCAGCAGCAAAGGACAGGGAAGGGCTGAAGCTTTCTTT. Translation: CASSKGQGRAEAFF.

The CDR3 DNA follows: TGTGCCAGCAGCTTGATGGGACAGTCCACAGATACGCAGTATTTT. Amino acids: CASSLMGQSTDTQYF. The chain combines TRBV7-9 with TRBJ2-3; 7 bases fit TRBD1. The CDR3 spans 15 residues. CDR1 SEHNR and CDR2 FQNEAQ come from the germline V gene (reference sequence). J gave up 2 bases and V 3 bases, and 5 bases lay outside the gene matches.

The rearrangement uses TRBV19 and TRBJ2-7; 7 nucleotides line up with TRBD1. V gave up 2 bases and J gave up 1 base; unmatched junction bases: 2. This CDR3 is 14 amino acids long. CDR1 and CDR2 (germline): LNHDA, SQIVND (reference sequence). In nucleotides, the CDR3 is TGTGCCAGTAGTATAAGGGGGCAATCCTACGAGCAGTACTTC. It specifies CASSIRGQSYEQYF.

The rearrangement joins TRBV19 to TRBJ1-5; 8 nucleotides match TRBD1. Per the germline V gene, CDR1 is LNHDA and CDR2 is SQIVND (reference sequence). The CDR3 sequence is 14 residues long. The ends lost 7 bases at V and 6 bases at J; junction bases unmatched: 8. CDR3 loop: CASNTGGPSQPQHF. CDR3 DNA sequence: TGTGCCAGTAACACAGGGGGGCCAAGTCAGCCCCAGCATTTT.

The chain links TRBV7-2 to TRBJ2-1; 9 bases map to TRBD2. Losses at the gene ends were 1 base for V and 7 bases for J; bases not matched to a gene: 5. CDR1 is SGHTA, CDR2 FQGNSA, per germline. The CDR3 loop spans 15 amino acids. Here the CDR3 DNA reads TGTGCCAGCAGCTTAGTTGGGACTAGCAGGAATGAGCAGTTCTTC. Translating gives CASSLVGTSRNEQFF.

Here the CDR3 DNA reads TGTGCCAGCAGTGAACGGGGACATAGCAATCAGCCCCAGCATTTT. Translation: CASSERGHSNQPQHF. The chain joins TRBV2 to TRBJ1-5, with D perhaps TRBD1 (6 bases). V was clipped by 2 bases and J by 0 bases, with 8 bases between them. Germline V gene data show CDR1 as SNHLY and CDR2 as FYNNEI. This CDR3 contains 15 residues.

The chain couples TRBV14 to TRBJ1-1, with D uncertain. The CDR3 is 12 residues long. Germline V lookup: CDR1 SGHDN, CDR2 FVKESK. V lost 4 bases to trimming and J lost 6 bases, with 9 bases between them. CDR3 residues: CASSRPGAEAFF. The DNA for the CDR3 is TGTGCCAGCAGCCGGCCGGGTGCTGAAGCTTTCTTT.